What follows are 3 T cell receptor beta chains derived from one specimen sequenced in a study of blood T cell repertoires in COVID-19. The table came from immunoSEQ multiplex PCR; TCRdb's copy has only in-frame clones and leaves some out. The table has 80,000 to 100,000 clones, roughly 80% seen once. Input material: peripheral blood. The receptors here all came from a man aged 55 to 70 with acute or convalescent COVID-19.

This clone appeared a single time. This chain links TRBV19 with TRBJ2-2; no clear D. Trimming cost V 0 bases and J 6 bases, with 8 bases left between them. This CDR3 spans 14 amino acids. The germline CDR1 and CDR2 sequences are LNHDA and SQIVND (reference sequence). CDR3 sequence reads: CASSIDRGAGELFF. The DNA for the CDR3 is TGTGCCAGTAGTATAGATCGAGGCGCCGGGGAGCTGTTTTTT.

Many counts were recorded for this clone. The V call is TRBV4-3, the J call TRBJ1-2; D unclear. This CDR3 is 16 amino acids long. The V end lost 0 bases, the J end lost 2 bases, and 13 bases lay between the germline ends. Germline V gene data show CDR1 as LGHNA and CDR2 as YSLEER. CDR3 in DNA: TGCGCCAGCAGCCAAGAAAACACGCCACCGAACTATGGCTACACCTTC. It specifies CASSQENTPPNYGYTF.

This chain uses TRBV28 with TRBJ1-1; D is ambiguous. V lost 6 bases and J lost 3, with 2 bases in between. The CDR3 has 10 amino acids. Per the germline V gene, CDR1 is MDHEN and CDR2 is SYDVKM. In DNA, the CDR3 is TGTGCCAGCAGCTACACTGAAGCTTTCTTT. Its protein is CASSYTEAFF.